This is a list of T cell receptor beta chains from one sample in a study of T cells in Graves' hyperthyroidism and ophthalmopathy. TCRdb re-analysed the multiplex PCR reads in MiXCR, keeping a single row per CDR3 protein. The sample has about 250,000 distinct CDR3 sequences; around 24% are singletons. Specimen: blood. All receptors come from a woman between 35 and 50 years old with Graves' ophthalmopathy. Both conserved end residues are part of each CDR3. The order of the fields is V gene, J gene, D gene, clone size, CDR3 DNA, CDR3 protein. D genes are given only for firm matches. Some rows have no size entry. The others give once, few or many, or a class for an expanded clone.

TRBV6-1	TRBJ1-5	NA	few	TGTGCCAGCAGTCCCGGACAGAACAATCAGCCCCAGCATTTT	CASSPGQNNQPQHF
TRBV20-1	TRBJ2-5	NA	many	TGCAGTGCCAAGCCGGAAGAGACCCAGTACTTC	CSAKPEETQYF
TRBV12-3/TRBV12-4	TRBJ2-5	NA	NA	TGTGCCAGCAGGAGACAGGAGGAAGAGACCCAGTACTTC	CASRRQEEETQYF
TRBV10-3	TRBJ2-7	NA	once	TGTGCCATCAGTGAAGTCCCCGGCCTCCTTAACAACTACGAGCAGTACTTC	CAISEVPGLLNNYEQYF
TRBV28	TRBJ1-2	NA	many	TGTGCCAGCAGGATCCGGGTCGCAACCTCAGGGGACTATGGCTACACCTTC	CASRIRVATSGDYGYTF
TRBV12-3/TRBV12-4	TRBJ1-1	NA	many	TGTGCCAGCAGCCCTTCGGGGACTGAAGCTTTCTTT	CASSPSGTEAFF
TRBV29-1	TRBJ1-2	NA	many	TGCAGCGTTGGTAAACCTGGGAACTATGGCTACACCTTC	CSVGKPGNYGYTF
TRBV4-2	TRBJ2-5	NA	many	TGTGCCAGCAGCCAGGAAAACAGGGAAGAGACCCAGTACTTC	CASSQENREETQYF
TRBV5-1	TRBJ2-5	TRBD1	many	TGCGCCAGCAGCTTGGGAGTCGGACAGGGACAAGAGACCCAGTACTTC	CASSLGVGQGQETQYF
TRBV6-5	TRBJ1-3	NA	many	TGTGCCAGCAGTCTCTCTGGAAACACCATATATTTT	CASSLSGNTIYF
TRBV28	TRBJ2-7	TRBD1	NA	TGTGCCAGCAGTTCCAACAGGGGGCGGCCCGACGAGCAGTACTTC	CASSSNRGRPDEQYF
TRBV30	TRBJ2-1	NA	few	TGTGCCTGGAGCCACCCTCGACAAAAGTATGAGCAGTTCTTC	CAWSHPRQKYEQFF
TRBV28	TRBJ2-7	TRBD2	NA	TGTGCCAGCACCGCGGGCCTAGCGGGAGGCGGCTACGAGCAGTACTTC	CASTAGLAGGGYEQYF
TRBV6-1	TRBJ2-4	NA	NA	TGTGCCAGCACTGGAGGGGGGACAGCTCTAGCCAAAAACATTCAGTACTTC	CASTGGGTALAKNIQYF
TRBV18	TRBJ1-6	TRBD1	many	TGTGCCAGCTCACCTCAATCAGGGGGCTCTTGGTCACCCCTCCACTTT	CASSPQSGGSWSPLHF
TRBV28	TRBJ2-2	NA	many	TGTGCCAGCAGTTTAGTAGGGGGAAAGACCGGGGAGCTGTTTTTT	CASSLVGGKTGELFF
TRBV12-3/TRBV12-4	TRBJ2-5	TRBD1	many	TGTGCCAGCAACACCCGGACAGGGCAAGAGACCCAGTACTTC	CASNTRTGQETQYF
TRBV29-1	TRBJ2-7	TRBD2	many	TGCAGCATAAGCGGGGACTCCTACGAGCAGTACTTC	CSISGDSYEQYF
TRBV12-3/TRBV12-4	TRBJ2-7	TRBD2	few	TGTGCCAGCAGTCCTGGAGCGGGAGTGAGGGAGCAGTACTTC	CASSPGAGVREQYF
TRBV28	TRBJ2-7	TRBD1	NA	TGTGCCAGCAGTTTCCCCACAGGGGCCTACGAGCAGTACTTC	CASSFPTGAYEQYF
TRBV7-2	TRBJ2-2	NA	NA	TGTGCCAGCAGCTCCACTAGAATCACCGGGGAGCTGTTTTTT	CASSSTRITGELFF
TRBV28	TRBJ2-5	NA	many	TGTGCCAGCAGTTTTCTCGGGAGCCAGGAGACCCAGTACTTC	CASSFLGSQETQYF
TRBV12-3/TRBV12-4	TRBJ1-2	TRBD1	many	TGTGCAGGACAGGATGCTTCTATGGCGGGCTACACCTTC	CAGQDASMAGYTF
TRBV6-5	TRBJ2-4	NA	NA	TGTGCCAGCAGTTACCCTACTCCGGACCTAGCCAAAAACATTCAGTACTTC	CASSYPTPDLAKNIQYF
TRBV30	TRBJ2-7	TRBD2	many	TGTGCCTGGAGGGGACTAGTTGAATACGAGCAGTACTTC	CAWRGLVEYEQYF
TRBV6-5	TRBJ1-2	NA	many	TGTGCCAGCAGTTACTCGGAGGCAGGAAAGGGATATGGCTACACCTTC	CASSYSEAGKGYGYTF
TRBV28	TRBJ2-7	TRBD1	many	TGTGCCAGCAGTTTAACAGGGGGCGCGGAGGAGCAGTACTTC	CASSLTGGAEEQYF
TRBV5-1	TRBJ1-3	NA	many	TGCGCCAGCAGCTTGGGGGGCGGCGGGAGAACTGGAAACACCATATATTTT	CASSLGGGGRTGNTIYF
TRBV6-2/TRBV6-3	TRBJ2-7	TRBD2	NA	TGTGCCAGCAGTTACTCAGCGGGGATCTACTACGAGCAGTACTTC	CASSYSAGIYYEQYF
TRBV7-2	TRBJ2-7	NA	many	TGTGCCAGCAGCTTAGTTGGCGGAGGGAGCTCCTACGAGCAGTACTTC	CASSLVGGGSSYEQYF
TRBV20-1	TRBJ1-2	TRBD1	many	TGCAGTGCTAGAGAGAGGGGGACAGGAGGCTACACCTTC	CSARERGTGGYTF
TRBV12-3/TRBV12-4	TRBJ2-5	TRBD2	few	TGTGCCAGCAGCCATCCGGCTAGCGGGATAGAGACCCAGTACTTC	CASSHPASGIETQYF
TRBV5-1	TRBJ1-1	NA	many	TGCGCCAGCGAGCTTGGTCCCGGCCCTAGGGACACTGAAGCTTTCTTT	CASELGPGPRDTEAFF
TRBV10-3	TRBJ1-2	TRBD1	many	TGTGCCATCAGTGGGGACAGGGGTCGCGATGGCTACACCTTC	CAISGDRGRDGYTF
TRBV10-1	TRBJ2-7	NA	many	TGCGCCAGCAGTGGTTCCGGGACGGTCTACGAGCAGTACTTC	CASSGSGTVYEQYF
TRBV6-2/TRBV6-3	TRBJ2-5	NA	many	TGTGCCAGCAGTTACGGATGGGTAGAGACCCAGTACTTC	CASSYGWVETQYF
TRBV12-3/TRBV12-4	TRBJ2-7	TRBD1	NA	TGTGCCAGCAGTTTGGGGACAGGGGAAGGCGAGCAGTACTTC	CASSLGTGEGEQYF
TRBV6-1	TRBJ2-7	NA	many	TGTGCCAGCAGTGAACATGGAGGCCGTACCGAGCAGTACTTC	CASSEHGGRTEQYF
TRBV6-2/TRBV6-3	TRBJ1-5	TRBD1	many	TGTGCCAGCAGTAAAAAGGGGGCGCTGGTTCAGCCCCAGCATTTT	CASSKKGALVQPQHF
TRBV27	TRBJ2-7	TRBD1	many	TGTGCCAGCAGTTTTTTAGGTACGACAGGGGTCTACGAGCAGTACTTC	CASSFLGTTGVYEQYF
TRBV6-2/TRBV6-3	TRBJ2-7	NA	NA	TGTGCCAGCAGTTACTCGAGCGGGCTAGCGAACAGCTCCTACGAGCAGTACTTC	CASSYSSGLANSSYEQYF
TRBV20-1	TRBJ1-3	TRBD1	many	TGCAGTGCTAGGACAGGGGATTCTGGAAACACCATATATTTT	CSARTGDSGNTIYF
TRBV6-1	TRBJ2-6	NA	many	TGTGCCAGCATGAAGAGCTCTGGGGCCAACGTCCTGACTTTC	CASMKSSGANVLTF
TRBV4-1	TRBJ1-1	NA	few	TGCGCCAGCAGCCAAATGGTGAACACTGAAGCTTTCTTT	CASSQMVNTEAFF
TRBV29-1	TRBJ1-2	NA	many	TGCAGCGCTCCCGGGTCCAACCCATATGGCTACACCTTC	CSAPGSNPYGYTF